One and the same sample provided the 31 T cell receptor beta chains below, sequenced in a study of blood T cell repertoires in COVID-19. Some clones are missing from TCRdb's copy, which holds only in-frame ones; the method was immunoSEQ multiplex PCR. The repertoire holds just over 150,000 clones, with approximately 80% as singletons. The sample taken for sequencing was peripheral blood. All receptors derive from a man in his fifties or sixties with acute or convalescent COVID-19.

This clone was picked up one time. The CDR3 loop is CASSSSSGPSSYEQYF. The DNA of the CDR3 is TGCGCCAGCAGCTCGTCTAGCGGTCCGAGCTCCTACGAGCAGTACTTC. The chain employs TRBV5-1 and TRBJ2-7, with 7 bases fitting TRBD2. After removal of 3 bases from V and 0 bases from J, the junction contained 9 bases not matched to a gene. This CDR3 has 16 amino acids. The germline V gene has CDR1 SGHRS and CDR2 YFSETQ.

The chain has TRBV12-3 or TRBV12-4 and TRBJ1-2, with D maybe TRBD1 (6 bases). There are 13 residues in the CDR3. V lost 0 bases to trimming and J lost 4 bases, with 6 bases between them. This CDR3 reads CASSLAGGYGYTF. In nucleotides, the CDR3 is TGTGCCAGCAGTTTAGCAGGGGGCTATGGCTACACCTTC.

The gene calls are TRBV19 and TRBJ1-1; 9 bases line up with TRBD1. J lost 4 bases, V lost 7 bases, and 4 bases had no gene match. The germline gives CDR1 LNHDA, CDR2 SQIVND (reference sequence). The length of the CDR3 is 13 residues. Written as DNA, the CDR3 is TGTGCCAGTACCGTGACAGGGGGCACTGAAGCTTTCTTT. This sequence encodes CASTVTGGTEAFF.

The gene calls are TRBV12-5 and TRBJ1-5; TRBD1 agrees at 8 bases. V was pared by 3 bases and J by 8 bases, with 15 bases of the junction left unmatched. This CDR3 has 17 amino acids. In germline, CDR1 is LGHNT, CDR2 FRNRAP. The CDR3 here is CASGFQHPGGFGEPQHF. The CDR3 coding sequence is TGTGCTAGTGGTTTCCAACACCCAGGGGGCTTTGGAGAGCCCCAGCATTTT.

This clone appeared a single time. The V gene is TRBV7-2, the J gene TRBJ2-3; D is perhaps TRBD1 (6 bases). CDR1 SGHTA and CDR2 FQGNSA come from the germline V gene. V lost 6 bases to trimming and J lost 4 bases, with 17 bases between them. CDR3 length equals 15 residues. Here the CDR3 DNA reads TGTGCCAGCAGGACAGGTCAGATGGGCGCAGATACGCAGTATTTT. Protein product: CASRTGQMGADTQYF.

This clone has just a few counts. This chain uses TRBV4-1 with TRBJ2-2, with 8 bases aligning to TRBD1. The CDR3 is 16 residues long. CDR1 is MGHRA, CDR2 YSYEKL, per germline. The J segment lost 5 bases and the V segment lost 1 base, leaving 6 bases of the junction unmatched. This CDR3 reads CASSQAAGGATGELFF. In nucleotides, the CDR3 is TGCGCCAGCAGCCAAGCCGCAGGGGGCGCAACCGGGGAGCTGTTTTTT.

This chain joins TRBV9 and TRBJ2-5; unclear D gene. The length of the CDR3 is 15 residues. V dropped 7 bases and J dropped 1 base, with 17 bases sitting between them. CDR1 and CDR2 from the germline V gene are SGDLS and YYNGEE. This CDR3 is CASGVGQAVQETQYF. The CDR3 region has the DNA TGTGCCAGCGGAGTAGGGCAGGCAGTCCAAGAGACCCAGTACTTC.

This clone has a single count. This sequence joins TRBV19 and TRBJ2-3; 9 bases line up with TRBD2. Trimming at V came to 5 bases and at J to 2 bases, leaving 5 bases not matched to a gene. The CDR3 has 15 residues. The germline V gene encodes CDR1 LNHDA and CDR2 SQIVND (reference sequence). Here the CDR3 DNA reads TGTGCCAGTAGTTCTAGCGGGGTCTACACAGATACGCAGTATTTT. It codes for CASSSSGVYTDTQYF.

The chain links TRBV9 to TRBJ2-5; D might be TRBD1 (6 bases). The CDR3 contains 15 residues. Germline V CDR1 and CDR2: SGDLS, YYNGEE. V gave up 3 bases and J gave up 5 bases, with 17 bases separating them. The CDR3 protein is CASSGMGASGETQYF. The CDR3 DNA sequence: TGTGCCAGCAGCGGAATGGGGGCCTCGGGGGAGACCCAGTACTTC.

The V call is TRBV7-9, the J call TRBJ1-2; D call uncertain. The CDR3 sequence is 11 residues long. CDR1 SEHNR and CDR2 FQNEAQ come from the germline V gene (reference sequence). Trimming stripped 3 bases from V and 6 bases from J, with 5 bases between. The CDR3 sequence: CASSFSDGYTF. CDR3 DNA: TGTGCCAGCAGCTTCTCCGATGGCTACACCTTC.

The J gene is TRBJ1-3, the V gene TRBV10-3; D is perhaps TRBD1 (5 bases). Germline V CDR1 and CDR2: ENHRY, SYGVKD. Trimming pared 0 bases from V and 0 bases from J, leaving 9 bases between. The CDR3 contains 16 residues. This CDR3 reads CAISESGGSSGNTIYF. Written as DNA, the CDR3 is TGTGCCATCAGTGAGTCCGGGGGAAGCTCTGGAAACACCATATATTTT.

The chain combines TRBV6-1 with TRBJ2-3; TRBD1 matches at 7 bases. The CDR3 spans 14 residues. V trimming: 2 bases; J trimming: 4 bases; junction bases outside the gene matches: 3. Germline V lookup: CDR1 MNHNS, CDR2 SASEGT. The CDR3 nucleotides read TGTGCCAGCAGTGAAAGAGGGGGCGCAGATACGCAGTATTTT. This sequence encodes CASSERGGADTQYF.

This rearrangement joins TRBV6-6 to TRBJ1-5, with 9 positions matching TRBD1. The CDR3 is made up of 16 amino acids. With 7 bases clipped from V and 3 bases from J, the junction kept 10 bases outside the gene matches. CDR1 is MNHNY and CDR2 is SVGAGI in the germline V gene (reference sequence). The CDR3 region is CASTPGQGQNNQPQHF. The CDR3 DNA reads as TGTGCCAGCACCCCAGGACAGGGGCAGAACAATCAGCCCCAGCATTTT.

The chain carries TRBV11-3 and TRBJ2-1; TRBD2 matches 7 bases. Germline assignment: CDR1 SGHNT and CDR2 YENEEA. The V and J ends lost 3 bases and 2 bases, in that order; junction bases with no gene match: 4. The CDR3 sequence is 15 residues long. This CDR3 reads CASSFSSGTYNEQFF. CDR3 coding DNA: TGTGCCAGCAGCTTCTCTAGCGGTACCTACAATGAGCAGTTCTTC. Together with reference TRBV11-3 and TRBJ2-1, the CDR3 gives the full variable domain: EAGVVQSPRYKIIEKKQPVAFWCNPISGHNTLYWYLQNLGQGPELLIRYENEEAVDDSQLPKDRFSAERLKGVDSTLKIQPAELGDSAVYLCASSFSSGTYNEQFFGPGTRLTVL.

Only a few counts were recorded for this clone. The chain employs TRBV7-7 and TRBJ1-3; unclear D gene. The germline V gene encodes CDR1 SSHAT and CDR2 FNYEAQ (reference sequence). The CDR3 extends over 16 amino acids. The V end was cut by 5 bases, the J end by 4 bases, with 18 bases between. The CDR3 loop is CASSRPPVGIGNTIYF. The CDR3 DNA is TGTGCCAGCAGCCGTCCCCCCGTCGGTATCGGAAACACCATATATTTT. The full variable domain, with the rest looked up from reference TRBV7-7 and TRBJ1-3, is GAGVSQSPRYKVTKRGQDVTLRCDPISSHATLYWYQQALGQGPEFLTYFNYEAQPDKSGLPSDRFSAERPEGSISTLTIQRTEQRDSAMYRCASSRPPVGIGNTIYFGEGSWLTVV.

The V call is TRBV9, the J call TRBJ1-6; TRBD1 might be the D (6 bases). The CDR3 covers 18 residues. With 0 bases removed from V and 6 bases from J, the gap between germline ends came to 19 bases. Germline lookup yields CDR1 SGDLS and CDR2 YYNGEE. The CDR3 DNA sequence: TGTGCCAGCAGCGTAGAGGGATTAGGGGGTCGGATTAATTCACCCCTCCACTTT. Protein product: CASSVEGLGGRINSPLHF.

J is TRBJ2-7 and V is TRBV2, with D tentatively TRBD1 (7 bases). This CDR3 spans 14 amino acids. V was pared by 6 bases and J by 7 bases, with 19 bases between. CDR1 is SNHLY, CDR2 FYNNEI, per germline. The CDR3 loop reads CASRAGGPRREQYF. The CDR3 DNA follows: TGTGCCAGCAGAGCAGGGGGGCCCCGGCGGGAGCAGTACTTC.

The CDR3 DNA is TGCGCCAGCAGCCAAGACCCTAGCGGGATCCGGAATGAGCAGTTCTTC. Protein: CASSQDPSGIRNEQFF. This chain joins TRBV4-3 and TRBJ2-1; 9 positions match TRBD2. CDR1 LGHNA and CDR2 YSLEER come from the germline V gene. This CDR3 is 16 amino acids long. V lost 0 bases to trimming and J lost 7 bases; unmatched junction nucleotides: 7.

The chain has TRBV28 and TRBJ1-4; D unclear. The CDR3 is 16 residues long. CDR1 and CDR2 (germline): MDHEN, SYDVKM. The V end lost 6 bases, the J end lost 10 bases, and 24 bases lay between the germline ends. The CDR3 loop is CASSPPRTGRWVKLFF. The CDR3 DNA follows: TGTGCCAGCAGCCCTCCCCGGACGGGGAGGTGGGTAAAACTGTTTTTT. Complete variable domain (other parts from reference TRBV28 and TRBJ1-4): DVKVTQSSRYLVKRTGEKVFLECVQDMDHENMFWYRQDPGLGLRLIYFSYDVKMKEKGDIPEGYSVSREKKERFSLILESASTNQTSMYLCASSPPRTGRWVKLFFGSGTQLSVL.

The gene calls are TRBV4-3 and TRBJ2-3, with TRBD2 identical over 9 bases. The CDR3 has 17 amino acids. Germline CDR1 reads LGHNA; CDR2 reads YSLEER. After removal of 2 bases from V and 6 bases from J, the junction contained 12 bases not matched to a gene. CDR3 coding DNA: TGCGCCAGCAGCCAAAACGTCGGGCTAGCGGGATCGGATACGCAGTATTTT. It specifies CASSQNVGLAGSDTQYF.

The chain is built from TRBV27 and TRBJ2-7, with D tentatively TRBD2 (6 bases). V was clipped by 5 bases and J by 1 base, with 15 bases between them. The CDR3 loop spans 15 amino acids. CDR1 MNHEY and CDR2 SMNVEV come from the germline V gene (reference sequence). CDR3 region: CASSPRAGISYEQYF. The CDR3 region has the DNA TGTGCCAGCAGTCCCAGGGCGGGGATATCCTACGAGCAGTACTTC.

The chain carries TRBV3-1 (or the pseudogene TRBV3-2) and TRBJ1-5, with D unresolved. Germline CDR1 is LGHDT and CDR2 is YNNKEL (reference sequence). This CDR3 spans 12 amino acids. Trimming took off 0 bases at V and 11 bases at J, with 8 bases between the two ends. The CDR3 spells CASSQENGAQHF. The CDR3 DNA follows: TGTGCCAGCAGCCAAGAAAACGGGGCCCAGCATTTT.

This chain connects TRBV5-1 to TRBJ1-2; 9 positions agree with TRBD1. This CDR3 has 17 amino acids. The V gene end was trimmed by 4 bases and the J gene end by 2 bases; junction bases not matched to a gene: 12. Germline CDR1 reads SGHRS; CDR2 reads YFSETQ. CDR3 DNA: TGCGCCAGCAGCCGCTTGGGACAGGGAGTCTCCAACTATGGCTACACCTTC. Protein sequence: CASSRLGQGVSNYGYTF.

The CDR3 reads CASSGTSGISYEQYF. CDR3 bases: TGTGCCAGCAGCGGGACTAGCGGGATCTCCTACGAGCAGTACTTC. The genes are TRBV2 and TRBJ2-7; 13 bases agree with TRBD2. V lost 6 bases, J lost 0 bases, and 2 bases stayed unmatched. The CDR3 is made up of 15 amino acids. CDR1 SNHLY and CDR2 FYNNEI come from the germline V gene.

This chain links TRBV5-1 with TRBJ2-1; TRBD2 agrees at 12 bases. V gave up 3 bases and J gave up 7 bases; unmatched junction bases: 5. Germline V gives CDR1 SGHRS, CDR2 YFSETQ. The CDR3 loop spans 15 amino acids. CDR3 residues: CASSSGLAGWNEQFF. The CDR3 DNA follows: TGCGCCAGCAGCTCGGGACTAGCGGGCTGGAATGAGCAGTTCTTC. Supplemented by reference TRBV5-1 and TRBJ2-1, the full variable domain reads KAGVTQTPRYLIKTRGQQVTLSCSPISGHRSVSWYQQTPGQGLQFLFEYFSETQRNKGNFPGRFSGRQFSNSRSEMNVSTLELGDSALYLCASSSGLAGWNEQFFGPGTRLTVL.

The V and J genes are TRBV2 and TRBJ2-3; tentative D call: TRBD2 (6 bases). The CDR3 consists of 16 residues. From germline, CDR1 is SNHLY and CDR2 FYNNEI. V lost 6 bases and J lost 3, with 19 bases in between. The CDR3 region is CASRLGRGERTDTQYF. The CDR3 DNA sequence: TGTGCCAGCAGATTAGGGCGGGGAGAGAGGACAGATACGCAGTATTTT.

Concerning this clone: Other DNA sequences within the sample encode an identical CDR3. The chain employs TRBV5-1 and TRBJ1-1; D unresolved. In germline, CDR1 is SGHRS, CDR2 YFSETQ. The CDR3 is 13 amino acids. V was shortened by 0 bases and J by 1 base, with 4 bases between the two germline ends. The CDR3 bases are TGCGCCAGCAGCTTGGCAGGGAACACTGAAGCTTTCTTT. Amino acids: CASSLAGNTEAFF.

The V and J genes are TRBV5-1 and TRBJ1-4, with a tentative D call TRBD1 (6 bases). The CDR3 runs to 17 residues. V gave up 0 bases and J gave up 8 bases, with 20 bases separating them. CDR1 is SGHRS and CDR2 is YFSETQ in the germline V gene. The CDR3 DNA sequence: TGCGCCAGCAGCTTGGGATACCGACAGGCCCGTCAAGAAAAACTGTTTTTT. This translates into CASSLGYRQARQEKLFF.

V and J are TRBV7-2 and TRBJ2-5, with 7 bases aligning to TRBD2. Germline CDR1 reads SGHTA; CDR2 reads FQGNSA. V trimming: 0 bases; J trimming: 2 bases; junction bases outside the gene matches: 0. CDR3 length: 14 residues. The CDR3 region has the DNA TGTGCCAGCAGCTTAGCGGGGGGGCAAGAGACCCAGTACTTC. Protein: CASSLAGGQETQYF.

V is TRBV7-9 and J is TRBJ2-5; D call uncertain. V gave up 1 base and J gave up 5 bases, with 8 bases separating them. CDR1 SEHNR and CDR2 FQNEAQ come from the germline V gene (reference sequence). The CDR3 has 13 amino acids. CDR3 DNA: TGTGCCAGCAGCTTAGGAATCGGGGAGACCCAGTACTTC. This gives the protein CASSLGIGETQYF. The variable domain in full, completed from reference TRBV7-9 and TRBJ2-5, reads DTGVSQNPRHKITKRGQNVTFRCDPISEHNRLYWYRQTLGQGPEFLTYFQNEAQLEKSRLLSDRFSAERPKGSFSTLEIQRTEQGDSAMYLCASSLGIGETQYFGPGTRLLVL.

V gene TRBV28 combines with J gene TRBJ1-2; a possible D gene is TRBD1 (5 bases). V gave up 2 bases and J gave up 2 bases, with 15 bases separating them. CDR1 is MDHEN, CDR2 SYDVKM, per germline. This CDR3 is 16 amino acids long. As DNA, the CDR3 is TGTGCCAGCAGTTTACCTGTCGGGGCGGGGAACTATGGCTACACCTTC. Protein sequence: CASSLPVGAGNYGYTF.